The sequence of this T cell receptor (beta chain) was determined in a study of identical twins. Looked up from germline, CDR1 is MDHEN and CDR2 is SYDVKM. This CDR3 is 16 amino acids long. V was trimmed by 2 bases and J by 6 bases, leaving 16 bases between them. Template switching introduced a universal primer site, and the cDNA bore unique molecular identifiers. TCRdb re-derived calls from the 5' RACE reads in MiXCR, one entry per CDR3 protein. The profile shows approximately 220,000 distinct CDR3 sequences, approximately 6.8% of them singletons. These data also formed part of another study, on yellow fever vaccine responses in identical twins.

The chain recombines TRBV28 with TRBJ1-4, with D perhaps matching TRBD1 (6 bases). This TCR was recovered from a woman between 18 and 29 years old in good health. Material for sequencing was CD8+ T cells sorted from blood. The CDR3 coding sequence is TGTGCCAGCAGTTTACCCCTCGGGACACATCATGAAAAACTGTTTTTT. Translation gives CASSLPLGTHHEKLFF.